This paragraph covers one T cell receptor beta chain sequence. Its antigen is still unknown. Within one base of it there is no much larger clone, and no base qualities were kept. These data are taken from a study of naive and memory T cell subsets (TCRdb year 2017). Looking at the study overall: The study applied an open-source, UMI-based TCR alpha and beta sequencing pipeline to sorted naive and memory peripheral blood T cell subsets. The functional CMV T cell responses agreed completely with IgG serology results. RNA was DNase-treated and reverse transcribed with TCR constant-region primers, mostly using SuperScript III.

TCR alpha and beta chain libraries were amplified separately from the second PCR step onward. Donor CMV status was determined by IFNgamma production from CD4+ T cells after overnight stimulation of fresh PBMCs with CMV viral lysate. Using Miltenyi beads, CD4 T cells were first positively selected, and CD8 T cells were then positively selected from the CD4-negative fraction. After staining for CD3, CD4, CD8, CD45RA, CD27 and a live/dead dye, cells were sorted on a BD Aria II into four subsets based on CD45RA and CD27. Blood was obtained from a few healthy volunteers, and the blood from each volunteer was fractionated into CD4 and CD8 T cells and subsequently into four differentiation subsets. About 110 ml of peripheral blood was collected from each donor, and PBMC were isolated from the blood using Ficoll-Paque PLUS density-gradient centrifugation. After sorting, cells were lysed in RLT buffer, RNA was extracted using a Qiagen RNeasy kit, and the extracted RNA was stored at -80 degrees C.

From a lookup of the germline V gene (reference sequence), CDR1 and CDR2 are SEHNR and FQNEAQ. Including cysteine and phenylalanine, the CDR3 has 14 amino acids. Only the CDR3 DNA stays, 42 bases, in frame from base 1. V is pared back by 1 base and J by 0 bases, with 6 bases lying between the germline termini. The research as a whole found: RNA-based TCR counts may be influenced by expression changes linked to T cell activation and differentiation. Naive repertoires, especially CD8, contained a few larger clonotypes, possibly memory cells re-expressing CD45RA. In both CD4 and CD8 cells, the Gini index increased while Shannon and inverse Simpson diversity decreased from naive through CM, EM and EMRA. After error correction, over 90% of naive TCR sequences appeared only once, giving much steeper abundance distributions than memory subsets. The abundance of TCRs followed a power law with an exponent that differed between naive and memory subsets yet stayed consistent across the three individuals. Clonotypes were defined as single alpha or beta chain sequences, not paired alpha/beta receptors. The repertoire findings for the naive and memory subsets could not be validated against a ground truth because none was available.

The library was prepared using UMI-ligation and nested PCR. An equimolar mix of two oligonucleotides covering both TRBC1 and TRBC2 was used as the beta constant-region primer. The ligated cDNA went through four rounds of PCR with nested alpha and beta constant-region primers together with the SP2 primer. A single-stranded oligonucleotide bearing the SP2 primer plus a 12-nucleotide UMI was ligated onto the 3' end of the cDNA by T4 RNA ligase 1. Incubation of the ligation reaction lasted 20-24 hours at 16 degrees C. PCR2 was usually performed as a SYBR Green qPCR and halted at a preset threshold so that over-amplification would not occur. Every purification after the first one was done using Agencourt AMPure XP magnetic beads. Library amounts were measured by Qubit and library quality was assessed on a TapeStation, where the main peak was expected at around 650 bp. The pooled libraries were sequenced on an Illumina MiSeq using v2 2x251 paired-end kits, which usually yielded roughly 0.95-2.2 million reads per sample. Each sample was pooled at 4 nM, and roughly 5-7.5% PhiX was included to help cluster recognition. The original methods were these. V and J genes were assigned to Demultiplexor-processed FASTQ reads by Decombinator through tag matching, with a single base-pair mismatch being allowed. Collapsinator used UMIs to correct both sequencing errors and frequency errors arising from PCR heterogeneity. TCRs were translated and CDR3s were extracted from the conserved cysteine to the FGXG phenylalanine by CDR3Translator, with non-productive sequences being flagged. Gini, Shannon entropy and inverse Simpson indices were calculated on repertoires subsampled to equal numbers of UMI-defined TCRs. Within the linear range, a power law was fitted by maximum likelihood to the distributions of clonotype abundance. When run on a single naive CD8 sample, MIGEC and the pipeline yielded similar UMI counts, similar unique TCR numbers and similar clonal distributions. In one analysis, naive TCRs that were also found in any memory subset of the same donor were excluded from the naive repertoire. The repertoires were searched for roughly 7,000 CMV-associated CDR3 sequences that had been compiled from VDJdb and a published dataset. Using fastp trimming at Q25 and MiXCR clonotype assembly, TCRdb reanalyzed the public sequencing data and kept in-frame beta chains. Every CDR3 protein is listed once, alongside the most common genes and DNA of its rows. The V and J calls follow TCRdb's processing rather than the paper's. The sample includes approximately 100,000 distinct CDR3 sequences, with about 14% observed a single time. Around 2.8% of the sample is held by the ten biggest clonotypes.

This sequence was found in a human donor in good health. The sequence joins TRBV7-9 to TRBJ1-2; TRBD1 could be the D gene, as 6 bases match. Sequencing was performed on naive CD8+ T cells from blood. What this sample's cell subset or site label stands for: naive T cells, CD45RA high CD27+. The CDR3 sequence is CASSLGQANYGYTF. The nucleotide sequence reads TGTGCCAGCAGCTTAGGACAGGCTAACTATGGCTACACCTTC. This CDR3, with the reference TRBV7-9 and TRBJ1-2 proteins standing in past its ends, gives the full variable domain DTGVSQNPRHKITKRGQNVTFRCDPISEHNRLYWYRQTLGQGPEFLTYFQNEAQLEKSRLLSDRFSAERPKGSFSTLEIQRTEQGDSAMYLCASSLGQANYGYTFGSGTRLTVV.